This paragraph covers one TCR beta chain sequence. Its target is unknown. The record originates from a study of shared clonotypes between healthy human individuals. Study conclusions and caveats: The naive CD4 repertoires of several donors were compared, and approximately 5.3% of clonotypes were shared. Compared with clonotypes that all four donors shared, non-shared clonotypes had lower generation probabilities.

The CDR3 spans 16 residues. Deletions cut 2 bases from V and 0 bases from J, with 13 bases between. From germline, CDR1 is MGHRA and CDR2 YSYEKL. Assay runs were performed at deep level. TCRdb's copy holds only in-frame clones and misses some; the assay was immunoSEQ multiplex PCR. The top ten hold roughly 1% of the sample, which has 2 million or so clones, approximately 94% seen once. Naive CD8 cells comprised CD45RO-negative, CCR7-positively selected cells, excluding terminally differentiated effector memory CD45RA+ cells. Donors, without exception, were Caucasian adults residing in Nashville, Tennessee.

The specimen was naive CD8+ T cells sorted from blood. The rearrangement uses TRBV4-1 and TRBJ1-1; D ambiguous. The TCR originated in a man younger than 30 in good health. CDR3 coding DNA: TGCGCCAGCAGCCAATCCGCGATATATATGAACACTGAAGCTTTCTTT. Protein: CASSQSAIYMNTEAFF.